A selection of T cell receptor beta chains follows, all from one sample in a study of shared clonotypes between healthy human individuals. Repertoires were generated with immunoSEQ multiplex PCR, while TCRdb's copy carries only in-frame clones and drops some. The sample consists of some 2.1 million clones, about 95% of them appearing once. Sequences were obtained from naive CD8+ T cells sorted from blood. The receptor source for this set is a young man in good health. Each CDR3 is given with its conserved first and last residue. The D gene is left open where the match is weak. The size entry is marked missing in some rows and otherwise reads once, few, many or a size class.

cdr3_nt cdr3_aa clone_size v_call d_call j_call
TGTGCCAGCAGCTCTCTCGGGGGGAAGGGGGAGACCCAGTACTTC CASSSLGGKGETQYF - TRBV11-2 TRBD2 TRBJ2-5
TGTGCCAGCAGCGAGTCTCTAGCGCCAAACTCCTACAATGAGCAGTTCTTC CASSESLAPNSYNEQFF - TRBV11-2 - TRBJ2-1
TGCAGCGTTGAAGATACCGAGGGACCCTCCTACGAGCAGTACTTC CSVEDTEGPSYEQYF - TRBV29-1 - TRBJ2-7
TGTGCCACCAGCATTCTTCCAGAAGGAGTCGGGGGTAGCACAGATACGCAGTATTTT CATSILPEGVGGSTDTQYF - TRBV15 - TRBJ2-3
TGTGCCAGTAGTATTTTTATGGCGGCGAACACTGAAGCTTTCTTT CASSIFMAANTEAFF - TRBV19 - TRBJ1-1
TGTGCCAGTAGTATAGATCTAGTGGGGACACCCTACAATCAGCCCCAGCATTTT CASSIDLVGTPYNQPQHF - TRBV19 - TRBJ1-5
TGTGCCAGCAGCTTAGAAGCGCGGGGCGGCGGGGAGCTGTTTTTT CASSLEARGGGELFF - TRBV7-2 - TRBJ2-2
TGTGCCAGCAGCTGGGGAGGGGCGAAAAGCAATCAGCCCCAGCATTTT CASSWGGAKSNQPQHF - TRBV5-4 - TRBJ1-5
TGTGCCTGGAGCTATGGGGTTACGAACACTGAAGCTTTCTTT CAWSYGVTNTEAFF - TRBV30 - TRBJ1-1
TGCGCCAGCAGCCCAACCCAATTCGGGGACAGGAGCCCCTACGAGCAGTACTTC CASSPTQFGDRSPYEQYF - TRBV4-1 TRBD1 TRBJ2-7
TGTGCCAGTACCCCTCCCGGCACAGATACGCAGTATTTT CASTPPGTDTQYF - TRBV19 - TRBJ2-3
TGTGCCAGCAGTTTAAATCAGGGGCTCTACGAGCAGTACTTC CASSLNQGLYEQYF - TRBV28 - TRBJ2-7
TGTGCCAGCAGCCCGGGACAGGGGAGGACCGGGGAGCTGTTTTTT CASSPGQGRTGELFF - TRBV7-9 TRBD1 TRBJ2-2
TGTGCCAGCAGCTTCTACTACTCGGGGCAGTATTTT CASSFYYSGQYF once TRBV7-8 - TRBJ2-3
TGCGCCAGCAGCTTGCGGGGAACGAACACCGGGGAGCTGTTTTTT CASSLRGTNTGELFF - TRBV5-1 - TRBJ2-2
TGTGCCAGCAGTGGAGGAGGGGCCAAAAACATTCAGTACTTC CASSGGGAKNIQYF - TRBV2 - TRBJ2-4
TGTGCCAGCAGCCCCACCACTGAAGCTTTCTTT CASSPTTEAFF - TRBV9 - TRBJ1-1
TGTGCCAGCAGCGTAGTAGGAGAGCCCTACAATGAGCAGTTCTTC CASSVVGEPYNEQFF - TRBV9 - TRBJ2-1
TGCGCCAGCAGCTTAACAGGGTCCGAGCAGTACTTC CASSLTGSEQYF - TRBV5-1 - TRBJ2-7
TGCGCCAGCAGCTTGGAAGGTTATAATGAAAAACTGTTTTTT CASSLEGYNEKLFF few TRBV5-1 - TRBJ1-4
TGTGCCATCAGTGAGTCGACTACCTCCCGGGAGACCCAGTACTTC CAISESTTSRETQYF - TRBV10-3 - TRBJ2-5
TGCAGCGTTGTGGACGCATCCTCCTACGAGCAGTACTTC CSVVDASSYEQYF - TRBV29-1 - TRBJ2-7
TGCAGCTCTGGACTAGCGGGAGGGTCAGACAATGAGCAGTTCTTC CSSGLAGGSDNEQFF - TRBV29-1 TRBD2 TRBJ2-1
TGTGCCAGCAGCTGGACTAGCGGGCAAGAGACCCAGTACTTC CASSWTSGQETQYF - TRBV7-9 TRBD2 TRBJ2-5
TGTGCCTGGATGGGGGTTGGCAGTGAGAAAAACTATGGCTACACCTTC CAWMGVGSEKNYGYTF - TRBV30 - TRBJ1-2
TGTGCCAGCAGTCTCCCGACTAGTCACGGTCGCAGAGATACGCAGTATTTT CASSLPTSHGRRDTQYF - TRBV27 - TRBJ2-3
TGTGCCAGCAGTATCATACCCACAGGGGTGGGGAACACTGAAGCTTTCTTT CASSIIPTGVGNTEAFF - TRBV27 TRBD1 TRBJ1-1
TGTGCCAGCAGTCCAACTAGCGGGGGGGCCCACGAGCAGTACTTC CASSPTSGGAHEQYF once TRBV9 TRBD2 TRBJ2-7
TGTGCCAGCAGTTACCGGACGGGAACTGAAGCTTTCTTT CASSYRTGTEAFF - TRBV6-5 - TRBJ1-1
TGTGCCAGCAGTGAAGGAAGGACTAGCGACAATGAGCAGTTCTTC CASSEGRTSDNEQFF - TRBV6-1 TRBD2 TRBJ2-1
TGTGCCAGCAGTTACTCATTGGGGGGTGAGGTTGAAAAACTGTTTTTT CASSYSLGGEVEKLFF - TRBV6-5 - TRBJ1-4
TGTGCCAGCAGTGAAGTCCCAGGGGGGGCTTACGAGCAGTACTTC CASSEVPGGAYEQYF once TRBV6-1 - TRBJ2-7
TGCGCCAGCAGTGAGCCCCGGGACTTC CASSEPRDF - TRBV10-1 - TRBJ2-5